The rows below give T cell receptor beta chains drawn from one sample of a study of cytomegalovirus exposure and HLA in healthy donors. Sequencing used immunoSEQ multiplex PCR; TCRdb keeps in-frame clones, though not all of them. The data contain 90,000 or so clones, around four fifths of them singletons. What was sequenced was PBMCs. The receptors derive from a man aged 25 to 45 in good health and CMV-seropositive. Both conserved end residues are part of each CDR3. Fields, in order: clone size, J gene, D gene, V gene, CDR3 protein, CDR3 DNA. D genes are given only for firm matches. Some rows have no size entry. The others give once, few or many, or a class for an expanded clone.

size: .; J: TRBJ1-4; D: TRBD1; V: TRBV28; CDR3: CASSLRPGQGTSEKLFF; DNA: TGTGCCAGCAGCCTCAGACCGGGACAGGGGACGAGTGAAAAACTGTTTTTT
size: .; J: TRBJ2-2; D: TRBD2; V: TRBV15; CDR3: CATSPGTSGKNGELFF; DNA: TGTGCCACCAGCCCCGGGACTAGCGGGAAGAACGGGGAGCTGTTTTTT
size: once; J: TRBJ2-3; D: TRBD2; V: TRBV5-4; CDR3: CASSLLAGGPADTQYF; DNA: TGTGCCAGCAGCCTACTAGCGGGAGGGCCGGCAGATACGCAGTATTTT
size: .; J: TRBJ2-5; D: .; V: TRBV27; CDR3: CATPQETQYF; DNA: TGTGCCACCCCGCAAGAGACCCAGTACTTC
size: .; J: TRBJ2-7; D: TRBD1; V: TRBV2; CDR3: CARAITGTVGEQYF; DNA: TGTGCCAGGGCAATTACCGGGACAGTAGGCGAGCAGTACTTC
size: .; J: TRBJ2-5; D: .; V: TRBV19; CDR3: CASSNFRETQYF; DNA: TGTGCCAGTTCTAATTTCCGGGAGACCCAGTACTTC
size: .; J: TRBJ1-2; D: TRBD1; V: TRBV4-3; CDR3: CASSQGSGTGGAQGYGYTF; DNA: TGCGCCAGCAGCCAAGGGAGCGGGACAGGGGGCGCCCAGGGCTATGGCTACACCTTC
size: .; J: TRBJ2-7; D: .; V: TRBV7-5; CDR3: CARSQRTGGLVEQYF; DNA: TGTGCCAGAAGTCAGAGGACAGGGGGGTTGGTCGAGCAGTACTTC
size: few; J: TRBJ1-2; D: .; V: TRBV19; CDR3: CASSISGSQVLEGYTF; DNA: TGTGCCAGTAGTATAAGTGGCTCACAGGTCCTGGAGGGCTACACCTTC
size: once; J: TRBJ1-5; D: TRBD1; V: TRBV10-1; CDR3: CASSGTGLEPQHF; DNA: TGCGCCAGCAGTGGGACAGGGTTGGAGCCCCAGCATTTT
size: .; J: TRBJ1-6; D: TRBD1; V: TRBV13; CDR3: CASSFYQRQGSKSYNSPLHF; DNA: TGTGCCAGCAGCTTTTACCAAAGACAGGGGAGTAAGTCCTATAATTCACCCCTCCACTTT
size: once; J: TRBJ2-5; D: TRBD2; V: TRBV4-1; CDR3: CASSQEGTSGIGETQYF; DNA: TGCGCCAGCAGCCAAGAGGGGACTAGCGGGATAGGGGAGACCCAGTACTTC
size: .; J: TRBJ1-1; D: .; V: TRBV29-1; CDR3: CSVAWTSWGAFF; DNA: TGCAGCGTGGCTTGGACAAGTTGGGGAGCTTTCTTT
size: .; J: TRBJ1-3; D: .; V: TRBV19; CDR3: CASSDTDSGNTIYF; DNA: TGTGCCAGTAGCGACACCGACTCTGGAAACACCATATATTTT
size: .; J: TRBJ2-7; D: TRBD1; V: TRBV5-4; CDR3: CASSGGQGIAYEQYF; DNA: TGTGCCAGCAGCGGGGGACAGGGGATCGCCTACGAGCAGTACTTC
size: once; J: TRBJ2-5; D: TRBD2; V: TRBV5-1; CDR3: CASSEGLAGGLYF; DNA: TGCGCCAGCAGCGAGGGACTAGCGGGAGGGCTGTACTTC
size: .; J: TRBJ1-4; D: .; V: TRBV6-5; CDR3: CASTSGAATNEKLFF; DNA: TGTGCCAGCACCTCTGGGGCTGCAACTAATGAAAAACTGTTTTTT
size: few; J: TRBJ1-5; D: .; V: TRBV6-1; CDR3: CASRAGRFNQPQHF; DNA: TGTGCCAGCAGGGCGGGCAGATTTAATCAGCCCCAGCATTTT
size: few; J: TRBJ1-4; D: TRBD1; V: TRBV19; CDR3: CASSSTGLTNEKLFF; DNA: TGTGCCAGTAGCTCGACAGGGCTTACTAATGAAAAACTGTTTTTT
size: .; J: TRBJ2-1; D: TRBD1; V: TRBV10-3; CDR3: CAIRTQGQGASYNEQFF; DNA: TGTGCCATCAGAACACAGGGACAGGGGGCCAGTTACAATGAGCAGTTCTTC
size: .; J: TRBJ1-1; D: TRBD1; V: TRBV4-2; CDR3: CASSPTYPGGRETEAFF; DNA: TGTGCCAGCAGCCCCACCTATCCAGGGGGCAGGGAAACTGAAGCTTTCTTT
size: .; J: TRBJ2-3; D: TRBD2; V: TRBV18; CDR3: CASSPLGNSGITDTQYF; DNA: TGTGCCAGCTCACCACTCGGAAATAGCGGGATCACAGATACGCAGTATTTT
size: .; J: TRBJ2-3; D: TRBD2; V: TRBV9; CDR3: CASSAWTSDTDTQYF; DNA: TGTGCCAGCAGCGCATGGACTAGCGATACAGATACGCAGTATTTT
size: .; J: TRBJ2-3; D: TRBD2; V: TRBV10-3; CDR3: CAISTSEDTQYF; DNA: TGTGCCATCTCGACTAGCGAGGATACGCAGTATTTT
size: once; J: TRBJ2-6; D: .; V: TRBV5-4; CDR3: CASTDRSSGANVLTF; DNA: TGTGCCAGCACTGATCGGAGCTCTGGGGCCAACGTCCTGACTTTC
size: few; J: TRBJ2-7; D: TRBD2; V: TRBV4-3; CDR3: CASSQEWGLVGEQYF; DNA: TGCGCCAGCAGCCAAGAGTGGGGACTAGTTGGCGAGCAGTACTTC
size: .; J: TRBJ1-1; D: TRBD1; V: TRBV28; CDR3: CASSFQPGGVGTEAFF; DNA: TGTGCCAGCAGTTTCCAACCAGGGGGCGTTGGGACTGAAGCTTTCTTT
size: .; J: TRBJ1-6; D: .; V: TRBV28; CDR3: CASTLWRTRQSSSYNSPLHF; DNA: TGTGCCAGCACCCTTTGGAGAACCCGACAGTCCAGCTCCTATAATTCACCCCTCCACTTT
size: once; J: TRBJ2-4; D: .; V: TRBV2; CDR3: CASRAGGVIQYF; DNA: TGTGCCAGCAGGGCTGGAGGGGTCATTCAGTACTTC
size: .; J: TRBJ1-5; D: .; V: TRBV28; CDR3: CASSGLAGFSVSPQHF; DNA: TGTGCCAGCAGTGGACTTGCGGGGTTCTCGGTGTCGCCCCAGCATTTT
size: once; J: TRBJ1-5; D: .; V: TRBV20-1; CDR3: CSASRDQPQHF; DNA: TGCAGTGCTAGTCGGGATCAGCCCCAGCATTTT
size: .; J: TRBJ2-3; D: TRBD2; V: TRBV5-4; CDR3: CASRPGGSGPNTDTQYF; DNA: TGTGCCAGCCGCCCGGGGGGTAGCGGCCCTAACACAGATACGCAGTATTTT
size: .; J: TRBJ2-3; D: .; V: TRBV27; CDR3: CASSLSSAGASTDTQYF; DNA: TGTGCCAGCAGTTTATCTTCCGCGGGGGCAAGCACAGATACGCAGTATTTT
size: few; J: TRBJ2-7; D: TRBD1; V: TRBV5-4; CDR3: CASSPGQGDSHEQYF; DNA: TGTGCCAGCAGCCCTGGACAGGGGGATTCCCACGAGCAGTACTTC
size: .; J: TRBJ2-3; D: TRBD1; V: TRBV18; CDR3: CASSLRDRGLKADTQYF; DNA: TGTGCCAGCTCACTCCGGGACAGGGGCTTGAAGGCAGATACGCAGTATTTT
size: .; J: TRBJ1-5; D: .; V: TRBV5-5; CDR3: CASSAYTGSNQPQHF; DNA: TGTGCCAGCTCAGCTTACACAGGGAGCAATCAGCCCCAGCATTTT
size: once; J: TRBJ2-7; D: TRBD1; V: TRBV7-9; CDR3: CASSLMDRGHEQYF; DNA: TGTGCCAGCAGCTTAATGGACAGGGGGCATGAGCAGTACTTC
size: .; J: TRBJ1-3; D: TRBD1; V: TRBV15; CDR3: CATSGRGQGLPGNTIYF; DNA: TGTGCCACCAGCGGGCGAGGACAGGGCCTCCCCGGAAACACCATATATTTT
size: .; J: TRBJ1-5; D: .; V: TRBV28; CDR3: CASREEGYQPQHF; DNA: TGTGCCAGCAGGGAGGAAGGGTATCAGCCCCAGCATTTT
size: .; J: TRBJ1-1; D: TRBD1; V: TRBV25-1; CDR3: CASSRQGATNTEAFF; DNA: TGTGCCAGCAGCCGACAGGGGGCCACCAACACTGAAGCTTTCTTT
size: .; J: TRBJ1-5; D: TRBD1; V: TRBV30; CDR3: CAWSEYGFAGQTSQPQHF; DNA: TGTGCCTGGAGTGAGTACGGCTTCGCGGGACAGACGAGTCAGCCCCAGCATTTT